This note documents a single T cell receptor (beta chain) sequence. Which antigen it targets is not known. No much larger clonotype is one base removed from it; base qualities were not supplied. The CDR3 goes from the cysteine to the phenylalanine over 15 residues. The entry retains the CDR3 DNA only, 45 bases that are in frame from base 1. The V and J ends are trimmed by 4 bases and 6 bases, leaving 14 bases between them. The germline V gene gives CDR1 as SGHTS and CDR2 as YDEGEE. This specimen belongs to a study of OX40 agonist ivuxolimab in advanced cancers. Notes on the research overall: The costimulatory receptor OX40 (CD134) was targeted by ivuxolimab, a fully human IgG2 agonistic monoclonal antibody. Intravenous ivuxolimab was administered to patients every 2 weeks at six dose levels: 0.01, 0.1, 0.3, 1.5, 3 and 10 mg/kg. Of the roughly 52 patients in dose escalation, around 19 had hepatocellular carcinoma, some 15 had melanoma, 9 had renal cell carcinoma and 9 had head and neck cancer. A male proportion of almost 85% and a mean age of approximately 60 years, ranging from roughly 23 to 90, were recorded for the dose-escalation cohort. Patients were allowed to have had prior anti-PD-1, anti-PD-L1 or anti-CTLA-4 therapy, and more than 35% of the dose-escalation patients had been treated with checkpoint inhibitors. Three dose-escalation patients achieved partial responses, one with hepatocellular carcinoma and two with cutaneous melanoma. The purpose of peripheral TCRbeta sequencing was to test whether ivuxolimab changed TCR sequence diversity and led to clonal T-cell expansion. The paper covers the monotherapy dose-escalation part of the phase I ivuxolimab trial, which included N of about 50 patients. The investigation overall reported the following: At doses of 0.1 to 3.0 mg/kg, clonal expansion of both CD4+ and CD8+ blood T cells was observed from baseline to week 6. In the 0.1-3.0 mg/kg groups, partial responders were among the patients with the lowest normalized peripheral clonal expansion, particularly in CD8+ T cells. After ivuxolimab, CD8+ T cells had more expanded clones than CD4+ T cells on average. Low levels of normalized T-cell clonal expansion were also seen in some patients who did not respond. Antigen specificity was not determined for the clonally expanded peripheral T cells.

The trial excluded patients who had a history of autoimmune disease or were on systemic immunosuppression. Peripheral blood for TCR sequencing was collected from all dose cohorts at baseline, on cycle 4 day 1, and on cycle 7 day 1. The samples were drawn from a first-in-human, open-label, multicenter phase I dose-escalation trial of ivuxolimab. Adults with locally advanced or metastatic melanoma, renal cell, hepatocellular, or head and neck squamous cell carcinoma were enrolled in the trial. Before TCR sequencing, CD4+ T cells and CD8+ T cells were sorted from peripheral blood as separate populations. For sequencing of the TCRbeta CDR3 region, genomic DNA was extracted from the sorted cells. The immunoSEQ Assay was used to sequence the TCRbeta CDR3 regions. Here the immuneACCESS table is served through TCRdb, limited to in-frame sequences with V and J called. Missing clones are a known gap in these copies; in checked studies unresolved V genes cover under half, and the rest lacks a known reason. The sample table shows about 120,000 clones, and 80% to 90% are seen once. The top ten hold 0.55% of the sample.

The sequence was collected from an adult with an advanced solid tumor such as melanoma, head and neck, liver or kidney cancer. This chain joins TRBV5-8 to TRBJ1-6, with the D segment identity uncertain. The sample in question was CD4+ or CD8+ T cells sorted from blood, obtained in a trial of the OX40 agonist ivuxolimab. CDR3 loop: CASSTSGIGNSPLHF. The DNA sequence reads TGTGCCAGCAGCACATCCGGGATCGGTAATTCACCCCTCCACTTT.